The clone carrying this T cell receptor beta chain is a singleton in its sample. Antigen: not known. The source of the sample is a study of T cell responses to AZD1222 COVID-19 vaccine. Study-level information: Analyses pooled second doses at about 4 or about 12 weeks. Overall study results and limits: Reportedly, nearly half of unique spike TCRs recognized epitopes outside B.1.351/B.1.1.7 mutations.

V was cut by 0 bases and J by 7 bases, with 18 bases left in between. Germline V gives CDR1 SEHNR, CDR2 FQNEAQ (reference sequence). The CDR3 totals 16 residues. Produced via immunoSEQ multiplex PCR; TCRdb's table is partial and in-frame only. The table includes over 150,000 clones, roughly nine tenths detected once. This TCR was recovered from an adult in good health. V is TRBV7-9 and J is TRBJ1-2, with D perhaps TRBD1 (6 bases). The sequencing used peripheral blood, collected on day 0 of AZD1222 vaccination. The DNA of the CDR3 is TGTGCCAGCAGCTTAGCGGTGGGGACACTCTTAGGTGGCTACACCTTC. This codes for CASSLAVGTLLGGYTF.